Sequencing of this T cell receptor (beta chain) was carried out in a study of T cells in localized non-small cell lung cancer. Study-wide points: Adjacent uninvolved lung had the highest clonality, suggesting focused antigen responses. Tumor samples were not multi-region, leaving intratumor heterogeneity unexcluded. Adjacent lung held a median 57 of the top 100 tumor clones. In the blood, greater T cell density corresponded to longer overall survival.

Per the germline V gene, CDR1 is SGDLS and CDR2 is YYNGEE. Trimming stripped 3 bases from V and 2 bases from J, with 12 bases between. This CDR3 is built from 14 residues. Using immunoSEQ multiplex PCR, the repertoire was profiled, and TCRdb retains in-frame clones only, with some absent. Seen here are tens of thousands of clones, approximately 85% observed once, and the top ten hold roughly 14%. This clone was observed once. Its antigen is as yet unknown. The sequencing used peripheral blood, collected before any cancer treatment. The genes are TRBV9 and TRBJ2-7, with no clear D. This receptor was identified in a female donor aged 60 or older with stage I lung adenocarcinoma. The chain's CDR3 is CASSGHRAPYEQYF. CDR3 nucleotides: TGTGCCAGCAGCGGCCACCGGGCGCCCTACGAGCAGTACTTC.